This T cell receptor (beta chain) was sequenced during a study of spatial heterogeneity in lung cancer. The wider study: Among detected sequences, beta-chain ones consistently exceeded alpha-chain ones in number. Study conclusions and caveats: For expanded intratumoral alpha and beta TCRs, counts tracked tumor mutation counts.

Time point here: sample taken at primary tumor resection. Samples came from about 72 TRACERx patients with untreated early-stage lung cancer. Whole RNA came from tumor, nontumor lung or frozen PBMC and was sequenced without being sorted. This CDR3 contains 15 residues. V lost 2 bases to trimming and J lost 1 base, with 11 bases between them. Germline V lookup: CDR1 SEHNR, CDR2 FQNEAQ (reference sequence). At least ten counts were recorded for this clonotype. Its specificity is not known. TCR cDNA molecules were tagged individually, and each one carried a unique molecular identifier. TCRdb re-called the 5' RACE reads through MiXCR, storing one row per CDR3 protein. The table has about 29,000 distinct CDR3 sequences, just over 7% seen once.

This specimen consisted of lung tumor tissue, obtained at surgery. The chain is built from TRBV7-9 and TRBJ2-5; D perhaps matches TRBD2 (6 bases). The TCR originated in a male donor with early-stage non-small cell lung cancer. The CDR3 DNA reads as TGTGCCAGCAGCTTATGGTTGACTAGCCAAGAGACCCAGTACTTC. It specifies CASSLWLTSQETQYF.